Shown below are 27 T cell receptor beta chains from a single sample sequenced in a study of graft-versus-host responses after intestinal transplantation. Data came from immunoSEQ multiplex PCR; TCRdb stores just in-frame clones and leaves some out. The table shows 15,000 to 20,000 clones, with 88% occurring only once. The starting material was PBMCs, obtained approximately 3.5 months after intestinal transplant. Source of these receptors: a human patient who received an intestinal transplant, so some T cells may come from the graft donor.

CDR3 coding DNA: TGTGCCAGCAGTCCCTCCGGCATGGGTCAGCCCCAGCATTTT. This gives the protein CASSPSGMGQPQHF. The rearrangement uses TRBV25-1 and TRBJ1-5, with D uncertain. This CDR3 spans 14 amino acids. V shed 5 bases and J shed 6 bases, with 14 bases lying between them. CDR1 and CDR2 from the germline V gene are MGHDK and SYGVNS.

This rearrangement joins TRBV18 to TRBJ1-4, with TRBD1 matching 7 bases. Germline V lookup: CDR1 KGHSH, CDR2 LQKENI. Trimming at V came to 3 bases and at J to 0 bases, leaving 4 bases not matched to a gene. The CDR3 totals 16 residues. CDR3 amino acids: CASSPDRSATNEKLFF. The CDR3 region has the DNA TGTGCCAGCTCACCGGACAGGTCTGCAACTAATGAAAAACTGTTTTTT.

This clone has a handful of counts. The V gene is TRBV6-1, the J gene TRBJ2-5; D is uncertain. V lost 5 bases, J lost 4 bases, and 5 bases lay in between. The CDR3 covers 11 residues. Germline V gives CDR1 MNHNS, CDR2 SASEGT. The DNA of the CDR3 is TGTGCCAGCAGTTATTCAGAGACCCAGTACTTC. It yields the protein CASSYSETQYF.

The chain joins TRBV9 to TRBJ2-3; no clear D. Deletions cut 0 bases from V and 5 bases from J, with 4 bases between. CDR3 length equals 12 residues. Germline V gene data show CDR1 as SGDLS and CDR2 as YYNGEE. The CDR3 DNA reads TGTGCCAGCAGCGTAGCTGGAGATACGCAGTATTTT. Protein product: CASSVAGDTQYF.

The chain is built from TRBV11-2 and TRBJ2-7; D may be TRBD2 (6 bases). Trimming cost V 1 base and J 3 bases, with 13 bases left between them. Germline CDR1 is SGHAT and CDR2 is FQNNGV. The length of the CDR3 is 15 residues. The CDR3 is CASSLVQRAYYEQYF. CDR3 DNA sequence: TGTGCCAGCAGCTTAGTCCAGCGGGCCTACTACGAGCAGTACTTC.

The V gene is TRBV7-6, the J gene TRBJ2-1; D may be TRBD2 (5 bases). The CDR3 length is 14 residues. Germline assignment: CDR1 SGHVS and CDR2 FNYEAQ. The V and J ends lost 1 base and 5 bases respectively, with 9 bases between them. The CDR3 here is CASSLGGKHNEQFF. CDR3 sequence (DNA): TGTGCCAGCAGCTTAGGAGGGAAACACAATGAGCAGTTCTTC.

The CDR3 DNA reads as TGTGCCAGCAGTTACGTTATTGGTGCAACTAATGAAAAACTGTTTTTT. Translation: CASSYVIGATNEKLFF. The genes are TRBV6-5 and TRBJ1-4; no clear D. The CDR3 length is 16 residues. Germline loops: CDR1 MNHEY, CDR2 SVGAGI. V was clipped by 2 bases and J by 0 bases, with 10 bases between them.

The genes are TRBV28 and TRBJ1-4, with a possible D match to TRBD1 (5 bases). Deletions cut 3 bases from V and 7 bases from J, with 12 bases between. The CDR3 loop spans 14 amino acids. CDR1 and CDR2 from the germline V gene are MDHEN and SYDVKM. Written as DNA, the CDR3 is TGTGCCAGCAGTTTCGGCAGGGAGAGTGAAAAACTGTTTTTT. This translates into CASSFGRESEKLFF.

This clone occurred once. V and J are TRBV28 and TRBJ2-7; 12 nucleotides match TRBD2. V dropped 6 bases and J dropped 6; count of bases not matched to a gene: 12. CDR1 is MDHEN and CDR2 is SYDVKM in the germline V gene. The CDR3 runs 16 residues. CDR3 nucleotides: TGTGCCAGCAGCACGACTAGCGGGAGCGCTAGGTTCGAGCAGTACTTC. This translates into CASSTTSGSARFEQYF.

The V gene is TRBV7-6, the J gene TRBJ2-1, with D perhaps being TRBD1 or TRBD2 (5 bases each). This CDR3 has 16 residues. The V end lost 0 bases, the J end lost 6 bases, and 15 bases lay between the germline ends. Germline-derived CDR1 and CDR2 are SGHVS and FNYEAQ. In DNA form, the CDR3 reads TGTGCCAGCAGCTTAGCAGTGGGGGTCGGGGTCAATGAGCAGTTCTTC. It encodes CASSLAVGVGVNEQFF. The complete variable domain, with remaining parts taken from reference TRBV7-6 and TRBJ2-1, reads GAGVSQSPRYKVTKRGQDVALRCDPISGHVSLYWYRQALGQGPEFLTYFNYEAQQDKSGLPNDRFSAERPEGSISTLTIQRTEQRDSAMYRCASSLAVGVGVNEQFFGPGTRLTVL.

The chain is built from TRBV27 and TRBJ2-1, with 14 bases lining up with TRBD2. This CDR3 is 16 amino acids long. With V trimmed by 2 bases and J by 10 bases, 7 bases remained unmatched. Germline CDR1 and CDR2: MNHEY and SMNVEV (reference sequence). CDR3 in amino acids: CASSLSPRLAGGEQFF. CDR3 DNA: TGTGCCAGCAGTTTAAGCCCCCGACTAGCGGGAGGGGAGCAGTTCTTC.

CDR3 in DNA: TGTGCCAGCAGTGAATTGTTCGGGGATTTAAACTTCTACAATGAGCAGTTCTTC. This sequence encodes CASSELFGDLNFYNEQFF. This chain uses TRBV25-1 with TRBJ2-1; D possibly corresponds to TRBD2 (5 bases). This CDR3 is built from 18 residues. Per germline, CDR1 MGHDK and CDR2 SYGVNS. Trimming removed 1 base from V and 3 bases from J, with 19 bases in between.

CDR3 protein: CASSLTSGSVGEQFF. For the CDR3, the DNA is TGTGCCAGCAGCTTGACTAGCGGGAGTGTAGGTGAGCAGTTCTTC. The rearrangement uses TRBV2 and TRBJ2-1; 12 bases fit TRBD2. The CDR3 has 15 amino acids. The germline V gene has CDR1 SNHLY and CDR2 FYNNEI. The J segment lost 9 bases and the V segment lost 6 bases, leaving 9 bases of the junction unmatched.

The chain uses TRBV29-1 and TRBJ1-1, with a weak D call TRBD1 (6 bases). The CDR3 has 13 amino acids. Germline CDR1 SQVTM, CDR2 ANQGSEA. V was pared by 5 bases and J by 11 bases, with 21 bases between. CDR3 nucleotides: TGCAGCGTTCGTACCGGGACAATTAAAGGGGCTTTCTTT. It encodes CSVRTGTIKGAFF.

This sequence joins TRBV7-3 and TRBJ2-7, with TRBD2 identical over 7 bases. The CDR3 extends over 15 amino acids. Unmatched junction bases numbered 7, after V lost 4 bases and J lost 1 base. The V gene's germline CDR1 is SGHTA and CDR2 FQGTGA. CDR3 DNA sequence: TGTGCCAGCAGCTCAGGTTCCGGGGGGTCCTACGAGCAGTACTTC. This gives the protein CASSSGSGGSYEQYF.

J is TRBJ1-5 and V is TRBV6-1; possibly TRBD1 for D (6 bases). The germline gives CDR1 MNHNS, CDR2 SASEGT. Trimming cost V 0 bases and J 2 bases, with 8 bases left between them. This CDR3 region has 15 residues. In DNA form, the CDR3 reads TGTGCCAGCAGTGAAGCGACAGGAGGCAATCAGCCCCAGCATTTT. Amino acid sequence: CASSEATGGNQPQHF.

As DNA, the CDR3 is TGTGCCAGCAGTGAAAGCCCCGATACAGGGCAGCCCCAGCATTTT. Residues: CASSESPDTGQPQHF. This chain connects TRBV6-1 to TRBJ1-5; D may be TRBD1 (6 bases). Germline V lookup: CDR1 MNHNS, CDR2 SASEGT. The CDR3 is 15 residues long. The V end was cut by 2 bases, the J end by 7 bases, with 15 bases between.

The genes are TRBV5-4 and TRBJ2-6, with D tentatively TRBD1 (5 bases). Per germline, CDR1 SGHNT and CDR2 YYREEE (reference sequence). This CDR3 is built from 14 residues. V was cut by 7 bases and J by 0 bases, with 8 bases left in between. The CDR3 region has the DNA TGTGCCAGCGGGGCCCCCTCTGGGGCCAACGTCCTGACTTTC. Protein: CASGAPSGANVLTF.

This chain links TRBV7-6 with TRBJ2-5; D might be TRBD1 (5 bases). The CDR3 runs to 12 residues. V was cut by 8 bases and J by 2 bases, with 9 bases left in between. Germline V gives CDR1 SGHVS, CDR2 FNYEAQ. CDR3 amino acids: CASLGLQETQYF. The CDR3 DNA reads as TGTGCCAGCCTGGGGCTACAAGAGACCCAGTACTTC.

This chain connects TRBV6-5 to TRBJ2-7; weak D call: TRBD2 (7 bases). The germline gives CDR1 MNHEY, CDR2 SVGAGI. V was pared by 7 bases and J by 5 bases, with 18 bases between. There are 14 residues in the CDR3. CDR3 sequence: CASTARGGVNEQYF. DNA for the CDR3: TGTGCCAGCACCGCTAGGGGGGGGGTGAACGAGCAGTACTTC.

In its sample, this clone was seen once. The rearrangement uses TRBV7-4 and TRBJ2-6; D ambiguous. CDR1 SGHVT and CDR2 SQSDAQ come from the germline V gene. Trimming left V 5 bases short and J 5 bases short, with 25 bases between. The CDR3 spans 19 residues. The CDR3 DNA reads TGTGCCAGCAGCCGACAAGGTTCAGCTCACAAAAGTCGGGCCAACGTCCTGACTTTC. Translation gives CASSRQGSAHKSRANVLTF.

V usage is TRBV28 and J usage is TRBJ2-7, with 9 bases lining up with TRBD1. Losses at the gene ends were 10 bases for V and 2 bases for J; bases not matched to a gene: 6. Looked up from germline, CDR1 is MDHEN and CDR2 is SYDVKM. CDR3 size: 13 residues. CDR3 nucleotides: TGTGCCACGGCCGGGACAGGGACCTACGAGCAGTACTTC. It is translated as CATAGTGTYEQYF.

This sequence joins TRBV6-4 and TRBJ2-3; 10 bases map to TRBD2. Germline loops: CDR1 MRHNA, CDR2 SNTAGT. V shed 5 bases, J shed 2 bases, and the junction held 1 base outside the gene matches. The CDR3 consists of 14 residues. The CDR3 bases are TGTGCCAGCAGTAGCGGGAGGGCCACAGATACGCAGTATTTT. The encoded protein is CASSSGRATDTQYF.

This clone was seen a few times. The chain combines TRBV10-3 with TRBJ2-2, with D possibly being TRBD1 or TRBD2 (7 bases each). This CDR3 contains 16 residues. Trimming pared 8 bases from V and 0 bases from J, leaving 16 bases between. Germline V gives CDR1 ENHRY, CDR2 SYGVKD. This chain's CDR3 is CAIAQGGPTNTGELFF. CDR3 DNA sequence: TGTGCCATCGCCCAGGGGGGGCCCACGAACACCGGGGAGCTGTTTTTT.

J is TRBJ2-1 and V is TRBV6-5, with TRBD2 identical over 13 bases. CDR3 size: 15 residues. CDR1 and CDR2 from the germline V gene are MNHEY and SVGAGI. Germline trimming cut 2 bases from V and 5 bases from J; bases unmatched to any gene: 0. CDR3 sequence: CASSYGLAGDNEQFF. CDR3 coding DNA: TGTGCCAGCAGTTACGGACTAGCGGGAGACAATGAGCAGTTCTTC.

Only one count was recorded for this clone. The gene calls are TRBV5-1 and TRBJ2-7, with 9 bases identical to TRBD1. The length of the CDR3 is 16 residues. Germline CDR1 SGHRS, CDR2 YFSETQ. With V trimmed by 2 bases and J by 3 bases, 9 bases remained unmatched. The CDR3 here is CASSLPPGTGIYEQYF. CDR3 nucleotides: TGCGCCAGCAGCTTACCCCCCGGGACAGGGATCTACGAGCAGTACTTC.

This rearrangement joins TRBV18 to TRBJ1-1, with a possible D match to TRBD1 (5 bases). The CDR3 has 12 amino acids. In germline, CDR1 is KGHSH, CDR2 LQKENI. The V end was cut by 5 bases, the J end by 1 base, with 5 bases between. The CDR3 is CASSTGNTEAFF. The CDR3 DNA reads TGTGCCAGCTCAACAGGGAACACTGAAGCTTTCTTT.